This TCR beta chain was captured in a study of blood T cell repertoires in COVID-19 (dated by TCRdb to the early 2020s). In terms of the full investigation: Samples from collaborators originated in the United States, Italy and Spain and spanned both the acute and convalescent phases of COVID-19. The material from the prospective study consisted of cDNA or gDNA derived from T cells, B-cell-depleted T cells, or PBMCs. Subjects who had been exposed to COVID-19, were actively infected with it, or had recovered from it provided the deeply sampled blood TCRbeta repertoires that made up the dataset. The repertoires were released in a freely available public database meant as a resource for research on the immune response to SARS-CoV-2. Samples came from the ongoing ImmuneRACE study (first 160 participants) plus 1,254 subjects from 6 global collaborators. A de-identified subject ID, COVID-19 status, age in years and sex were almost always included in the sample metadata. Where available, HLA class I and class II types were obtained from metadata supplied by the sample provider rather than from assay-based typing. Beyond this particular receptor, the publication reports: The quantity of clinical and demographic metadata differed by source and by participant and was supplied without curation.

The CDR3 measures 16 amino acids from cysteine to phenylalanine. The read is trimmed to its CDR3 DNA, 48 bases read in frame from base 1. CDR1 and CDR2, looked up from the germline V gene, are KGHSH and LQKENI. V was cut back by 4 bases and J by 2 bases, leaving a gap of 17 bases between them. In Seattle, one collaborating source enrolled patients while the infection was active and tracked those patients longitudinally over the course of disease. Collaborating institutions collected whole blood in K2EDTA tubes following their own protocols. For TCRbeta analysis, collaborators shipped samples in one of three forms: frozen whole blood, isolated PBMCs, or DNA extracted from either of those sample types. Worth noting for this clone: Its antigen remains unidentified. One base away there is no much larger clone; base qualities are not given.

TCRbeta CDR3 regions were amplified from genomic DNA using the immunoSEQ Assay, a bias-controlled multiplex PCR. The study's own analysis went as follows. The number of nucleated cells in each sample was estimated by amplification of reference gene primers within the assay. Sequence reads were collapsed and filtered to measure the absolute abundance of every unique TCRbeta CDR3 rearrangement. Productive Simpson clonality was computed per sample as the square root of Simpson's diversity index over productive rearrangements. The table was pulled from immuneACCESS by TCRdb, which kept in-frame rearrangements only. Such tables lose some clones; where checked, under half of the loss comes from unresolved V genes, and the rest has no known cause. From that table come the V and J calls and clone size; the DNA was used to work out D and trimming. Within this sample are 150,000 to 200,000 clones, with roughly four fifths of them counted one time only. The ten largest make up roughly 11% of the sample.

The rearranged chain carries TRBV18 and TRBJ2-5; a weak D assignment points to TRBD1 (7 bases agree). The specimen was peripheral blood. The receptor was derived from a woman aged 40 to 55 with COVID-19, enrolled during active disease. Read as DNA, the sequence is TGTGCCAGCTCACTTTGGGCGGGACAGAGACAAGAGACCCAGTACTTC. It is translated as CASSLWAGQRQETQYF.